Below are 32 T cell receptor beta chains sequenced from a single sample in a study of T cells in Graves' hyperthyroidism and ophthalmopathy. The source material, RNA transcripts, was used to amplify TCR beta CDR3 regions. The HTBI primer set was used in a first-round RT-PCR of the TCR CDR3. TCRdb reprocessed the multiplex PCR reads with MiXCR, giving one entry per CDR3 protein. Among 500,000 to 750,000 distinct CDR3 sequences, around 42% were seen once, and the ten largest hold around 7.7%. Sequencing used peripheral blood or thyroid tissue (not recorded which). These receptors came from a woman between 18 and 29 years old with Graves' hyperthyroidism.

This clonotype has a count of ten or more. This chain uses TRBV5-1 with TRBJ1-1; D unclear. The V and J ends lost 3 bases and 0 bases respectively, with 18 bases between them. The germline CDR1 and CDR2 sequences are SGHRS and YFSETQ. CDR3 length equals 17 residues. The CDR3 here is CASSYLTGSTMNTEAFF. CDR3 sequence (DNA): TGCGCCAGCAGCTACCTGACTGGATCGACTATGAACACTGAAGCTTTCTTT.

This sequence joins TRBV7-6 and TRBJ2-5; tentative D call: TRBD2 (5 bases). The CDR3 extends over 14 amino acids. In germline, CDR1 is SGHVS, CDR2 FNYEAQ. V dropped 7 bases and J dropped 0 bases, with 12 bases sitting between them. The CDR3 DNA reads as TGTGCCAGCACTTGGAGGTACAACCAAGAGACCCAGTACTTC. The encoded protein is CASTWRYNQETQYF.

There are many counts of this clonotype. The V call is TRBV7-2, the J call TRBJ2-7; D is unclear. The CDR3 length is 13 residues. Germline lookup yields CDR1 SGHTA and CDR2 FQGNSA. V lost 3 bases, J lost 2 bases, and 8 bases lay in between. CDR3 region: CASSFGNAYEQYF. CDR3 sequence (DNA): TGTGCCAGCAGCTTTGGAAATGCCTACGAGCAGTACTTC.

This clonotype was detected ten times or more. The chain has TRBV5-5 and TRBJ2-7, with D tentatively TRBD1 (5 bases). The CDR3 has 11 residues. V shed 2 bases and J shed 7 bases, with 7 bases lying between them. The germline gives CDR1 SGHKS, CDR2 YYEKEE (reference sequence). DNA of the CDR3: TGTGCCAGCAGCTTTCAGGGAGAGCAGTACTTC. Residues: CASSFQGEQYF.

For the CDR3, the DNA is TGCAGTGCTAGAGATCCCAGGGGTGGGGCCAACGTCCTGACTTTC. Translated: CSARDPRGGANVLTF. V is TRBV20-1 and J is TRBJ2-6, with D perhaps TRBD1 (6 bases). The CDR3 is 15 amino acids. Germline loops: CDR1 DFQATT, CDR2 SNEGSKA (reference sequence). Trimming stripped 0 bases from V and 3 bases from J, with 9 bases between.

This clonotype was found many times. V gene TRBV7-9 combines with J gene TRBJ1-2; a possible D gene is TRBD1 (5 bases). Deletions cut 5 bases from V and 2 bases from J, with 12 bases between. Germline V gene data show CDR1 as SEHNR and CDR2 as FQNEAQ (reference sequence). CDR3 length: 14 amino acids. As DNA, the CDR3 is TGTGCCAGCAGCCATGTCGGGGCAAACTATGGCTACACCTTC. It encodes CASSHVGANYGYTF.

This clonotype was observed at least ten times. V gene TRBV27 combines with J gene TRBJ2-7; possible D gene TRBD2, 5 bases. Between the trimmed V and J ends, which lost 3 bases and 4 bases, there was a span of 10 bases. The CDR3 spans 13 residues. The germline CDR1 and CDR2 sequences are MNHEY and SMNVEV (reference sequence). CDR3 coding DNA: TGTGCCAGCAGTTTCCTAGCCGAATACGAGCAGTACTTC. Translation: CASSFLAEYEQYF.

Turning to this clonotype: A read error is possible here, since a much larger clone lies one base away. The rearrangement links TRBV20-1 to TRBJ2-7, with D possibly being TRBD1 or TRBD2 (5 bases each). Germline values: CDR1 DFQATT, CDR2 SNEGSKA (reference sequence). Trimming took off 4 bases at V and 3 bases at J, with 13 bases between the two ends. This CDR3 has 13 amino acids. CDR3 in DNA: TGCAGTGCTAAGGGGACGTGGGGCTACGAGCAGTACTTC. Protein sequence: CSAKGTWGYEQYF.

V usage is TRBV9 and J usage is TRBJ1-1; TRBD1 matches at 9 bases. V was clipped by 3 bases and J by 4 bases; unmatched bases: 7. Per the germline V gene, CDR1 is SGDLS and CDR2 is YYNGEE. The CDR3 is 15 residues long. The CDR3 here is CASSATGGVSTEAFF. DNA for the CDR3: TGTGCCAGCAGCGCGACAGGGGGGGTTAGCACTGAAGCTTTCTTT.

The rearrangement joins TRBV7-8 to TRBJ1-6; perhaps TRBD1 as D (6 bases). The CDR3 contains 15 residues. The germline CDR1 and CDR2 sequences are SGHVS and FQNEAQ. Trimming removed 3 bases at V and 5 bases at J, with 11 bases between. The CDR3 nucleotides read TGTGCCAGCAGCTTGGGGACATCCAATAATTCACCCCTCCACTTT. Its protein is CASSLGTSNNSPLHF.

As regards this clonotype: At one end, the junction sequence differs from germline, possibly due to a read error. The chain links TRBV6-1 to TRBJ1-1; 9 nucleotides match TRBD1. CDR1 is MNHNS and CDR2 is SASEGT in the germline V gene. The CDR3 sequence is 14 residues long. The CDR3 here is CASRKQGARTEASF. CDR3 in DNA: TGTGCCAGCAGGAAACAGGGGGCCAGAACTGAAGCTTCCTTT.

The rearrangement joins TRBV7-2 to TRBJ2-3; the D is unclear. Germline CDR1 is SGHTA and CDR2 is FQGNSA. Trimming removed 2 bases at V and 3 bases at J, with 9 bases between. This CDR3 is built from 14 residues. In nucleotides, the CDR3 is TGTGCCAGCAGCTTAATTTCTGCGACAGATACGCAGTATTTT. Its protein is CASSLISATDTQYF.

This clonotype was seen ten or more times. The CDR3 bases are TGTGCCAGCAGCAGGGGACTAGCGGGCGGACGCCAAGAGACCCAGTACTTC. Its protein product is CASSRGLAGGRQETQYF. The chain recombines TRBV7-2 with TRBJ2-5; 12 bases agree with TRBD2. V trimming: 5 bases; J trimming: 1 base; junction bases outside the gene matches: 8. The CDR3 is 17 residues long. Germline V gives CDR1 SGHTA, CDR2 FQGNSA.

Worth noting for this clonotype: This may be a read error, as it is one base from a much larger clone. The conserved closing phenylalanine or tryptophan is absent in this CDR3, likely reflecting a read error. CDR3 DNA: TGCAGTGCTTGGACTCATAAAACCTACGAGCAGTACTCC. It specifies CSAWTHKTYEQYS. The chain couples TRBV20-1 to TRBJ2-7; D possibly corresponds to TRBD2 (5 bases). Germline loops: CDR1 DFQATT, CDR2 SNEGSKA (reference sequence). The CDR3 contains 13 residues. The V end lost 5 bases, the J end lost 2 bases, and 13 bases lay between the germline ends.

This clonotype was seen a single time. Here the CDR3 reads CSLGPGTNYGYTF. CDR3 sequence (DNA): TGCAGCTTAGGGCCAGGGACGAACTATGGCTACACCTTC. The rearrangement uses TRBV29-1 and TRBJ1-2, with D maybe TRBD1 (5 bases). V was clipped by 8 bases and J by 2 bases, with 15 bases between them. The germline V gene encodes CDR1 SQVTM and CDR2 ANQGSEA. This CDR3 comprises 13 residues.

CDR3 protein: CASRSFLRAIEAFF. DNA of the CDR3: TGCGCCAGCAGGTCCTTTCTCCGGGCCATTGAAGCTTTCTTT. The rearrangement uses TRBV4-1 and TRBJ1-1; no definite D call. Germline V gene sequence: CDR1 MGHRA, CDR2 YSYEKL. This CDR3 is built from 14 residues. Trimming pared 6 bases from V and 7 bases from J, leaving 18 bases between.

This clonotype was seen at least ten times. CDR3 amino acids: CASSLAEGGEKLFF. DNA of the CDR3: TGTGCCAGCAGCTTAGCTGAGGGGGGTGAAAAACTGTTTTTT. The chain employs TRBV7-9 and TRBJ1-4, with D maybe TRBD1 (6 bases). This CDR3 has 14 amino acids. Germline lookup yields CDR1 SEHNR and CDR2 FQNEAQ (reference sequence). Trimming took 0 bases from V and 7 from J, leaving 9 bases between them.

The sample holds many counts of this clonotype. V gene TRBV5-6 combines with J gene TRBJ2-5; TRBD2 matches at 11 bases. CDR3 length: 17 amino acids. Germline CDR1 is SGHDT and CDR2 is YYEEEE. V was pared by 5 bases and J by 2 bases, with 11 bases of the junction left unmatched. CDR3 protein: CASRELLIAGGQETQYF. The CDR3 bases are TGTGCCAGCAGAGAACTTCTGATAGCGGGAGGGCAAGAGACCCAGTACTTC. Full variable domain (rest looked up from reference TRBV5-6 and TRBJ2-5): DAGVTQSPTHLIKTRGQQVTLRCSPKSGHDTVSWYQQALGQGPQFIFQYYEEEERQRGNFPDRFSGHQFPNYSSELNVNALLLGDSALYLCASRELLIAGGQETQYFGPGTRLLVL.

This chain links TRBV2 with TRBJ2-7; tentatively, D is TRBD2 (5 bases). From germline, CDR1 is SNHLY and CDR2 FYNNEI. The CDR3 spans 14 residues. V was trimmed by 4 bases and J by 1 base, leaving 11 bases between them. CDR3 region: CASSAGGESYEQYF. CDR3 in DNA: TGTGCCAGCAGTGCGGGTGGGGAGTCCTACGAGCAGTACTTC.

J is TRBJ2-1 and V is TRBV6-5; D not resolved. Per germline, CDR1 MNHEY and CDR2 SVGAGI. Trimming took off 2 bases at V and 8 bases at J, with 7 bases between the two ends. This CDR3 region has 12 residues. DNA of the CDR3: TGTGCCAGCAGTTACGGGCGAGATGAGCAGTTCTTC. Amino acids: CASSYGRDEQFF.

This clonotype came up once. This could be a read error, since a much larger clone is one nucleotide away. J is TRBJ2-7 and V is TRBV6-1, with a tentative D call TRBD2 (6 bases). From germline, CDR1 is MNHNS and CDR2 SASEGT. V lost 5 bases, J lost 2 bases, and 10 bases lay in between. The CDR3 consists of 13 residues. The CDR3 DNA reads as TGTGCCAGCAGTTCCCCGGGAGCCTACGAGCAGTACTTC. Its translation: CASSSPGAYEQYF.

This clonotype was counted a single time. This chain uses TRBV2 with TRBJ1-5; D is unclear. Germline V gives CDR1 SNHLY, CDR2 FYNNEI. The V and J ends lost 4 bases and 7 bases respectively, with 23 bases between them. This CDR3 region has 17 residues. CDR3: CASSASQTLAVGQPQHF. The DNA of the CDR3 is TGTGCCAGCAGTGCTAGCCAGACTTTGGCGGTCGGACAGCCCCAGCATTTT.

This clonotype was seen a few times. The gene calls are TRBV12-3 or TRBV12-4 and TRBJ1-3, with D possibly being TRBD2 (5 bases). The DNA end lines up better with TRBJ2-3; the J call may be wrong. This CDR3 contains 13 residues. The CDR3 DNA sequence: TGTGCCAGCAGTTTCCTAGCCCGTGATACGCAGTATTTT. This sequence encodes CASSFLARDTQYF.

This clonotype was picked up a small number of times. This rearrangement joins TRBV7-2 to TRBJ2-1, with D perhaps matching TRBD2 (6 bases). Germline loops: CDR1 SGHTA, CDR2 FQGNSA. The V gene lost 7 bases and the J gene lost 8 bases, with 12 bases spanning the gap. The CDR3 length is 12 residues. CDR3 amino acids: CASMVGGDEQFF. CDR3 DNA sequence: TGTGCCAGCATGGTGGGGGGAGATGAGCAGTTCTTC.

As for this clonotype: The junction and the germline gene differ at one end; a read error may be behind it. V gene TRBV4-1 combines with J gene TRBJ2-7, with 11 positions matching TRBD1. CDR3 size: 14 residues. Germline V gene data show CDR1 as MGHRA and CDR2 as YSYEKL. The CDR3 is CASSGTGGRDEQYF. CDR3 nucleotides: TGTGCCAGCAGCGGGACAGGGGGTAGAGACGAGCAGTACTTC.

This sequence joins TRBV20-1 and TRBJ2-3; perhaps D is TRBD1 or TRBD2 (6 bases each). CDR1 is DFQATT and CDR2 is SNEGSKA in the germline V gene (reference sequence). The CDR3 consists of 12 residues. Trimming pared 8 bases from V and 5 bases from J, leaving 14 bases between. CDR3 region: CSYLGGGDTQYF. Written as DNA, the CDR3 is TGCAGTTACCTAGGGGGAGGAGATACGCAGTATTTT.

The chain is built from TRBV19 and TRBJ1-2; D unresolved. Germline V lookup: CDR1 LNHDA, CDR2 SQIVND (reference sequence). Trimming cost V 4 bases and J 4 bases, with 13 bases left between them. CDR3 size: 14 residues. CDR3 loop: CASSKGIDLYGYTF. CDR3 bases: TGTGCCAGTAGTAAAGGGATCGACCTCTATGGCTACACCTTC. Complete variable domain (other parts from reference TRBV19 and TRBJ1-2): DGGITQSPKYLFRKEGQNVTLSCEQNLNHDAMYWYRQDPGQGLRLIYYSQIVNDFQKGDIAEGYSVSREKKESFPLTVTSAQKNPTAFYLCASSKGIDLYGYTFGSGTRLTVV.

Worth noting for this clonotype: A much bigger clone sits one base away, suggesting this may be a read error. The chain carries TRBV29-1 and TRBJ1-5; TRBD2 matches at 8 bases. The J call could be wrong; TRBJ2-3 is a better fit for the DNA end. CDR1 SQVTM and CDR2 ANQGSEA come from the germline V gene. The CDR3 contains 13 residues. The CDR3 coding sequence is TGCAGCGTCCAGGACGGGGGGGACCAGCCCCAGTATTTT. Its translation: CSVQDGGDQPQYF.

The chain's CDR3 is CASSVGLAVYQETQYF. In nucleotides, the CDR3 is TGTGCCAGCAGTGTTGGACTAGCGGTGTACCAAGAGACCCAGTACTTC. The gene calls are TRBV2 and TRBJ2-5, with 10 bases identical to TRBD2. The V gene end was trimmed by 4 bases and the J gene end by 0 bases; junction bases not matched to a gene: 5. CDR3 size: 16 residues. Germline V gives CDR1 SNHLY, CDR2 FYNNEI.

About this clonotype: The conserved closing phenylalanine or tryptophan is absent in this CDR3, likely reflecting a read error. The rearrangement links TRBV7-9 to TRBJ2-7; 8 nucleotides align to TRBD1. The CDR3 spans 15 residues. After removal of 5 bases from V and 3 bases from J, the junction contained 9 bases not matched to a gene. The germline V gene encodes CDR1 SEHNR and CDR2 FQNEAQ (reference sequence). CDR3 residues: CASSGRLTGGYEQYL. In DNA, the CDR3 is TGTGCCAGCAGCGGACGACTTACAGGGGGCTACGAGCAGTACCTC.

The chain employs TRBV19 and TRBJ1-1; possible D gene TRBD1, 6 bases. The CDR3 has 14 residues. The germline CDR1 and CDR2 sequences are LNHDA and SQIVND (reference sequence). Trimming removed 6 bases at V and 5 bases at J, with 16 bases between. CDR3 sequence (DNA): TGTGCCAGTAGGCCTACAGGGTTAGGAACTGAAGCTTTCTTT. Residues: CASRPTGLGTEAFF.

This clonotype was detected many times. The chain is built from TRBV12-3 or TRBV12-4 and TRBJ1-2, with 7 bases matching TRBD1. After removal of 1 base from V and 4 bases from J, the junction contained 3 bases not matched to a gene. The CDR3 extends over 14 amino acids. CDR3 sequence: CASSLDRGRYGYTF. Here the CDR3 DNA reads TGTGCCAGCAGTTTAGATAGGGGGCGCTATGGCTACACCTTC.